The 6 T cell receptor beta chains below were found in one sample sequenced in a study of blood T cell repertoires in COVID-19. Libraries were prepared by immunoSEQ multiplex PCR; TCRdb keeps only in-frame clonotypes and omits some of them. Here the sample spans about 170,000 clones, around 87% being singletons. The sequenced sample consisted of peripheral blood. The receptors derive from a man in his fifties or sixties with COVID-19, enrolled during active disease.

This clone was counted only a few times. V gene TRBV28 combines with J gene TRBJ1-6; 7 bases match TRBD1. CDR1 MDHEN and CDR2 SYDVKM come from the germline V gene. The CDR3 spans 15 residues. Trimming removed 7 bases from V and 10 bases from J; junction bases left unmatched: 13. CDR3 nucleotides: TGTGCCAGCACCCCCTTCAGACAGGGATTCTCACCCCTCCACTTT. Its protein product is CASTPFRQGFSPLHF. The full variable domain, with the rest looked up from reference TRBV28 and TRBJ1-6, is DVKVTQSSRYLVKRTGEKVFLECVQDMDHENMFWYRQDPGLGLRLIYFSYDVKMKEKGDIPEGYSVSREKKERFSLILESASTNQTSMYLCASTPFRQGFSPLHFGNGTRLTVT.

Of note for this clone: This sample includes further DNA sequences coding for the same CDR3. The rearrangement links TRBV28 to TRBJ1-6; 7 bases match TRBD1. The V gene end was trimmed by 2 bases and the J gene end by 7 bases; junction bases not matched to a gene: 2. CDR1 and CDR2 from the germline V gene are MDHEN and SYDVKM. The CDR3 sequence is 14 residues long. CDR3 sequence reads: CASSLEQGNSPLHF. The CDR3 bases are TGTGCCAGCAGTTTAGAACAGGGGAATTCACCCCTCCACTTT.

This chain connects TRBV11-1 to TRBJ1-1; the D is unclear. The ends were cut back, 3 bases at V and 1 base at J, with 6 bases in the middle. Germline-derived CDR1 and CDR2 are SGHAT and FQDESV (reference sequence). The CDR3 has 13 residues. CDR3 in DNA: TGTGCCAGCAGCTTCATCAGGAACACTGAAGCTTTCTTT. It yields the protein CASSFIRNTEAFF.

The J gene is TRBJ2-7, the V gene TRBV6-1, with D maybe TRBD1 (6 bases). Germline CDR1 reads MNHNS; CDR2 reads SASEGT. The CDR3 extends over 15 amino acids. V gave up 2 bases and J gave up 2 bases, with 13 bases separating them. The CDR3 coding sequence is TGTGCCAGCAGTGAACGGTACAGGGTTCCCTACGAGCAGTACTTC. This codes for CASSERYRVPYEQYF.

The chain has TRBV6-2 or TRBV6-3 and TRBJ2-2; 11 bases are shared with TRBD1. The CDR3 has 16 amino acids. V lost 1 base and J lost 7; bases outside the gene matches: 5. Germline CDR1 reads MNHEY; CDR2 reads SVGEGT. The CDR3 DNA follows: TGTGCCAGCAGTTACTTTCGGACAGGGGGCTTCGGGGAGCTGTTTTTT. This translates into CASSYFRTGGFGELFF.

This sequence joins TRBV4-2 and TRBJ1-3; 10 nucleotides align to TRBD1. V gave up 3 bases and J gave up 2 bases; unmatched junction bases: 1. The germline V gene has CDR1 LGHNA and CDR2 YNFKEQ. This CDR3 is built from 15 residues. The chain's CDR3 is CASSQTGGPGNTIYF. The CDR3 DNA is TGTGCCAGCAGCCAGACAGGGGGCCCTGGAAACACCATATATTTT.